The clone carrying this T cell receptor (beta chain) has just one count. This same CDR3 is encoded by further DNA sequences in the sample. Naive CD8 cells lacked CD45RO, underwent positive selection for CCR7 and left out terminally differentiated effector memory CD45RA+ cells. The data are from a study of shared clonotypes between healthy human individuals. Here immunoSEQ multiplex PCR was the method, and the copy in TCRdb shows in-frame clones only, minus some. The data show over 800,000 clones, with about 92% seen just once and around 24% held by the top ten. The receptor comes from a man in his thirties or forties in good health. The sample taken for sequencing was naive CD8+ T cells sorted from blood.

The CDR3 sequence: CASSPGAYEQYF. In nucleotides, the CDR3 is TGTGCCAGCAGCCCGGGGGCTTACGAGCAGTACTTC. The chain couples TRBV5-6 to TRBJ2-7; D may correspond to TRBD1 or TRBD2 (6 bases each). Per germline, CDR1 SGHDT and CDR2 YYEEEE. V lost 4 bases, J lost 4 bases, and 9 bases lay in between. The CDR3 is 12 amino acids.